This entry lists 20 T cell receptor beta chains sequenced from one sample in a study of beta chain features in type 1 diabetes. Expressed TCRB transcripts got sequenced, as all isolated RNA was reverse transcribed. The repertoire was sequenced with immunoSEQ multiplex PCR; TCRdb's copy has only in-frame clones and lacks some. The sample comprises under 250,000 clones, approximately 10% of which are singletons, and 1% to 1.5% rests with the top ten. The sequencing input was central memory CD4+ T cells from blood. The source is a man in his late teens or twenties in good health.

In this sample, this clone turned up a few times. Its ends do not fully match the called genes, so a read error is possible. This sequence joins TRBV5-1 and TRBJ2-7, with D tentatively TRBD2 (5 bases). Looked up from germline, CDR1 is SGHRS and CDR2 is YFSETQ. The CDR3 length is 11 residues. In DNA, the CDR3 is TGCGCCAGCAGCTCAGGACTGGGCGCGGCCTTC. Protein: CASSSGLGAAF.

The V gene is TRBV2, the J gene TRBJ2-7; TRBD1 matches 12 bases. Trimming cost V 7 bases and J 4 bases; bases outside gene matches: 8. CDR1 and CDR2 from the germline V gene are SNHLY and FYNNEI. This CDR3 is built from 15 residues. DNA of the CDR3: TGTGCCAGCACTTGGGACAGGGGGCGCACGTACGAGCAGTACTTC. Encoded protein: CASTWDRGRTYEQYF.

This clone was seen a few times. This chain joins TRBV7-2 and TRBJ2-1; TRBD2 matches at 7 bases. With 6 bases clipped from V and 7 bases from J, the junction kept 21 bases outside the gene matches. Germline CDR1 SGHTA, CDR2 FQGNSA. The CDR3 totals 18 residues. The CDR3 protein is CASRTNLLISGPGNEQFF. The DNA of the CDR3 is TGTGCCAGCAGGACCAACCTACTAATTAGCGGGCCAGGGAATGAGCAGTTCTTC.

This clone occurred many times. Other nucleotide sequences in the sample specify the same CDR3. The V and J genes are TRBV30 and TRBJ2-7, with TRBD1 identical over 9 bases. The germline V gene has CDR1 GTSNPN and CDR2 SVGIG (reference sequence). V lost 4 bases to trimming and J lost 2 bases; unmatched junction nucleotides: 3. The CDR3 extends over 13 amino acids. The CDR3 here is CAWTRDRAYEQYF. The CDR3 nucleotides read TGTGCCTGGACCAGGGACAGGGCCTACGAGCAGTACTTC.

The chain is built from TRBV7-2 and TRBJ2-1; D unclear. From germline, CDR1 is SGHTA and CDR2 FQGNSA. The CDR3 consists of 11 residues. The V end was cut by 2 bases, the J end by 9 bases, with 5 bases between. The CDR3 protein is CASSLQFEQFF. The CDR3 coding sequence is TGTGCCAGCAGCTTACAGTTTGAGCAGTTCTTC.

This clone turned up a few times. CDR3 DNA: TGTGCCAGCAGACCCGCGTCCTCCTACAATGAGCAGTTCTTC. It yields the protein CASRPASSYNEQFF. The V call is TRBV2, the J call TRBJ2-1; D uncertain. The CDR3 sequence is 14 residues long. The V gene's germline CDR1 is SNHLY and CDR2 FYNNEI. V was cut by 6 bases and J by 0 bases, with 9 bases left in between.

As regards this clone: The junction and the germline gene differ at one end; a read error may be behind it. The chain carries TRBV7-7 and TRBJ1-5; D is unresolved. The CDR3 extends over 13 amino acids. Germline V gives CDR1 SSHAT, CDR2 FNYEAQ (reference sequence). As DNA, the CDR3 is TGTGCTAGCAGCTTAGATAGCAATCAGCCCCAGCATTTT. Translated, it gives CASSLDSNQPQHF.

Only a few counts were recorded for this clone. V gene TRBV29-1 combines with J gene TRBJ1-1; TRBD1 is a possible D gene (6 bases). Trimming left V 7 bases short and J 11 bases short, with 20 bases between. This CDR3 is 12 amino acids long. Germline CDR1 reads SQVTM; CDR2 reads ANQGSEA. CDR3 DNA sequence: TGCAGCGCCCAAGGGCAGGGGACCGGGGCTTTCTTT. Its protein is CSAQGQGTGAFF.

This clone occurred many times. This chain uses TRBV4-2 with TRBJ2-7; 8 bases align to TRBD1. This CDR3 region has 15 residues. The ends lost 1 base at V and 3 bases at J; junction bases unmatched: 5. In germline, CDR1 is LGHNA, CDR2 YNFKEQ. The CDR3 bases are TGTGCCAGCAGCCAAGTGGGCGACAGGGGCTACGAGCAGTACTTC. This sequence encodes CASSQVGDRGYEQYF.

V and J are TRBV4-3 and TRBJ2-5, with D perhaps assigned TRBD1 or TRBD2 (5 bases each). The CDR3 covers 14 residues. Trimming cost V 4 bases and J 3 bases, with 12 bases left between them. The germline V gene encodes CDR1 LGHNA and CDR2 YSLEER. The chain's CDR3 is CASSPGRTKETQYF. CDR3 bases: TGCGCCAGCAGCCCGGGACGGACAAAAGAGACCCAGTACTTC.

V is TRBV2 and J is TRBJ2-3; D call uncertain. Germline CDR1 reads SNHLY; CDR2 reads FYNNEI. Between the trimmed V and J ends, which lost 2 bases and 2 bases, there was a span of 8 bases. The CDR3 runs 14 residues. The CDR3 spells CASSERAVTDTQYF. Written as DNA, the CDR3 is TGTGCCAGCAGTGAAAGGGCGGTCACAGATACGCAGTATTTT.

CDR3 residues: CASSTTAKNIQYF. CDR3 bases: TGTGCCAGCAGTACGACGGCCAAAAACATTCAGTACTTC. The V call is TRBV28, the J call TRBJ2-4; D call uncertain. The CDR3 contains 13 residues. Germline CDR1 and CDR2: MDHEN and SYDVKM. V gave up 5 bases and J gave up 1 base, with 6 bases separating them.

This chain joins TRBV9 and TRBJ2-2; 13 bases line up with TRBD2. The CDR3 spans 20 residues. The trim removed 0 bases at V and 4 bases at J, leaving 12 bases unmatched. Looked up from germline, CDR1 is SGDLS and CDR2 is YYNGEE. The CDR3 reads CASSVEYSPGLAGVTGELFF. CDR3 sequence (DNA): TGTGCCAGCAGCGTAGAGTATTCACCAGGACTAGCGGGAGTCACCGGGGAGCTGTTTTTT. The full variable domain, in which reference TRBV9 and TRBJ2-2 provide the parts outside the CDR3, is DSGVTQTPKHLITATGQRVTLRCSPRSGDLSVYWYQQSLDQGLQFLIQYYNGEERAKGNILERFSAQQFPDLHSELNLSSLELGDSALYFCASSVEYSPGLAGVTGELFFGEGSRLTVL.

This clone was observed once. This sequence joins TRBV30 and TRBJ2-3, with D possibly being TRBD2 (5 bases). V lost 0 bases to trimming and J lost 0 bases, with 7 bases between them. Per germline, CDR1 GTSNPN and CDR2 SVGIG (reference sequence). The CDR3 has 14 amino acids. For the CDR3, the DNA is TGTGCCTGGAGTGTAGGCGGGAGCACAGATACGCAGTATTTT. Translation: CAWSVGGSTDTQYF.

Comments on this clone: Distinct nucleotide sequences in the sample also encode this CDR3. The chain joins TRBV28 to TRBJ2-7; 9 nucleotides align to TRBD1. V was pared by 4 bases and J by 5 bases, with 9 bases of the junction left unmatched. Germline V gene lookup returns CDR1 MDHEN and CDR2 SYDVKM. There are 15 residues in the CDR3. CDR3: CASSSGTGRRDEQYF. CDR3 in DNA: TGTGCCAGCAGTTCCGGGACAGGGCGGAGGGACGAGCAGTACTTC.

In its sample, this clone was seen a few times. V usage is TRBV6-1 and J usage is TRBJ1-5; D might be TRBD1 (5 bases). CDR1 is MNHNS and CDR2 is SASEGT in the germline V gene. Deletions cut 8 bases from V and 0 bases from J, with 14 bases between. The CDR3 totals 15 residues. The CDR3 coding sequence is TGTGCCAGCTTAACAGGAGCCCATAGCAATCAGCCCCAGCATTTT. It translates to CASLTGAHSNQPQHF.

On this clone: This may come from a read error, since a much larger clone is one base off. CDR3 in amino acids: CASSDGRAGGETQYF. The CDR3 bases are TGTGCCAGCAGCGACGGGCGGGCAGGGGGGGAGACCCAGTACTTC. V gene TRBV7-9 combines with J gene TRBJ2-5; maybe TRBD1 (7 bases). Trimming removed 5 bases at V and 5 bases at J, with 18 bases between. CDR1 SEHNR and CDR2 FQNEAQ come from the germline V gene (reference sequence). The CDR3 is made up of 15 amino acids.

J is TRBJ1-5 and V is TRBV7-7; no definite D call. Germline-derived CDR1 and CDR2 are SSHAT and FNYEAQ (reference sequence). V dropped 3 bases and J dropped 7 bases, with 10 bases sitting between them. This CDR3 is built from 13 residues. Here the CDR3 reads CASSLDAEQPQHF. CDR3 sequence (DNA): TGTGCCAGCAGCTTGGATGCGGAACAGCCCCAGCATTTT.

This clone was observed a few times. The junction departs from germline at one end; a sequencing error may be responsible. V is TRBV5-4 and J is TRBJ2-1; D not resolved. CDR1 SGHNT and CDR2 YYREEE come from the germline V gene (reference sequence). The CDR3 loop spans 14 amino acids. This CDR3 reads CASSQDTTYNEQFF. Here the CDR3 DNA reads TGCGCCAGCAGCCAAGATACGACCTACAATGAGCAGTTCTTC.

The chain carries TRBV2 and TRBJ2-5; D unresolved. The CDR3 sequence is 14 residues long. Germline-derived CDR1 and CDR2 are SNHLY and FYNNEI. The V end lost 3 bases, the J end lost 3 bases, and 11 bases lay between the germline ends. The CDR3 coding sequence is TGTGCCAGCAGTGAGACGGAGACCAAAGAGACCCAGTACTTC. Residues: CASSETETKETQYF. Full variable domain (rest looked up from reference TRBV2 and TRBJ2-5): EPEVTQTPSHQVTQMGQEVILRCVPISNHLYFYWYRQILGQKVEFLVSFYNNEISEKSEIFDDQFSVERPDGSNFTLKIRSTKLEDSAMYFCASSETETKETQYFGPGTRLLVL.